This T cell receptor (beta chain) comes out of a study of shared clonotypes between healthy human individuals. With 3 bases clipped from V and 4 bases from J, the junction kept 5 bases outside the gene matches. Per the germline V gene, CDR1 is SGHRS and CDR2 is YFSETQ. There are 15 residues in the CDR3. Libraries were prepared by immunoSEQ multiplex PCR; TCRdb keeps only in-frame clonotypes and omits some of them. The table shows millions of clones, with just over 90% occurring only once. The chain has TRBV5-1 and TRBJ2-7; 12 bases agree with TRBD2. This clonotype originated in a man between 18 and 35 years old in good health. Specimen: naive CD4+ T cells sorted from blood. Stated subset: CD45RA+ positively selected. The CDR3 coding sequence is TGCGCCAGCAGCTCCACGGGACTAGCGGGTTACGAGCAGTACTTC. Translated, it gives CASSSTGLAGYEQYF.